This T cell receptor beta chain was sequenced during a study of shared clonotypes between healthy human individuals. As for the study in general: The study used three CD4 naive, three CD4 memory, two CD8 naive and one CD8 memory plate per donor. Study conclusions and caveats: All-four-donor shared clonotypes had higher generation probabilities than non-shared clonotypes did.

The length of the CDR3 is 13 residues. Germline V gene sequence: CDR1 LNHDA, CDR2 SQIVND (reference sequence). Trimming took 5 bases from V and 8 from J; bases not matched to a gene: 6. CD45RO-negative, CCR7-selected cells formed the naive CD8 fraction, which excluded terminally differentiated effector memory CD45RA+ cells. Caucasian adults residing in Nashville, Tennessee made up all the donors. As regards this clone: Its target is unknown.

The authors split each subset's genomic DNA evenly across several immunoSEQ plates. Assay: immunoSEQ multiplex PCR; the TCRdb copy retains only in-frame clones and omits some. The table shows roughly 2,000,000 clones, with roughly 95% occurring only once. Material for sequencing was naive CD8+ T cells sorted from blood. The V and J genes are TRBV19 and TRBJ2-1; TRBD2 aligns across 7 bases. This receptor was taken from a man between 18 and 29 years old in good health. The CDR3 DNA follows: TGTGCCAGTAGTGGGTGGGAGGGCGATGAGCAGTTCTTC. It specifies CASSGWEGDEQFF.